A single sample is the source of the 10 T cell receptor beta chains below, sequenced in a study of shared clonotypes between healthy human individuals. The protocol was immunoSEQ multiplex PCR, while the TCRdb copy is restricted to in-frame clones and leaves out a portion. In the table there are fewer than 400,000 clones, roughly 70% of which are singletons. Sequenced input: memory CD4+ T cells sorted from blood. Subset reported: CD45RA-negative fraction. All receptors derive from a man under 40 in good health.

This chain connects TRBV7-9 to TRBJ1-2; unclear D gene. The CDR3 covers 14 residues. Trimming took 1 base from V and 12 from J, leaving 18 bases between them. Per germline, CDR1 SEHNR and CDR2 FQNEAQ (reference sequence). CDR3 in DNA: TGTGCCAGCAGCTTAGGTGGATATGAAGTCCGCAACACCTTC. Its translation is CASSLGGYEVRNTF.

This clone was counted once. The chain employs TRBV6-6 and TRBJ2-5; D possibly corresponds to TRBD2 (6 bases). This CDR3 region has 14 residues. Germline V lookup: CDR1 MNHNY, CDR2 SVGAGI (reference sequence). V lost 1 base, J lost 1 base, and 7 bases lay in between. CDR3 nucleotides: TGTGCCAGCAGTTACTGGACTATCCAAGAGACCCAGTACTTC. This translates into CASSYWTIQETQYF.

The rearrangement links TRBV28 to TRBJ2-2, with a tentative D call TRBD2 (6 bases). CDR3 length: 15 residues. V was trimmed by 7 bases and J by 5 bases, leaving 17 bases between them. Germline loops: CDR1 MDHEN, CDR2 SYDVKM. The CDR3 loop reads CASNVYVGGTGELFF. The CDR3 nucleotides read TGTGCCAGCAACGTTTATGTCGGGGGTACCGGGGAGCTGTTTTTT.

The chain recombines TRBV19 with TRBJ2-1; tentative D call: TRBD2 (6 bases). The CDR3 spans 16 residues. V lost 5 bases, J lost 1 base, and 15 bases lay in between. The germline CDR1 and CDR2 sequences are LNHDA and SQIVND (reference sequence). The CDR3 spells CASSWGLRGSYNEQFF. The CDR3 region has the DNA TGTGCCAGTAGTTGGGGTTTGCGGGGATCCTACAATGAGCAGTTCTTC.

The rearrangement links TRBV5-3 to TRBJ2-5; D may match TRBD1 or TRBD2 (5 bases each). TRBV5-3 is classed as an ORF, of uncertain function. The V end lost 4 bases, the J end lost 4 bases, and 29 bases lay between the germline ends. The CDR3 has 19 amino acids. CDR3 residues: CARSVIWGSGYPIAETQYF. For the CDR3, the DNA is TGTGCCAGAAGCGTGATTTGGGGGAGTGGGTACCCAATCGCAGAGACCCAGTACTTC.

CDR3 nucleotide sequence: TGTGCCAGCAGTGAATCGCAGGGGAATGGGTTCAATGAGCAGTTCTTC. Amino acids: CASSESQGNGFNEQFF. J is TRBJ2-1 and V is TRBV6-1, with D possibly being TRBD1 (6 bases). The CDR3 is 16 residues long. Germline V gene sequence: CDR1 MNHNS, CDR2 SASEGT. Between the trimmed V and J ends, which lost 2 bases and 6 bases, there was a span of 17 bases.

The chain combines TRBV7-9 with TRBJ2-2, with D perhaps assigned TRBD1 or TRBD2 (5 bases each). The CDR3 has 16 amino acids. Trimming removed 4 bases from V and 6 bases from J, with 18 bases in between. The V gene's germline CDR1 is SEHNR and CDR2 FQNEAQ (reference sequence). The CDR3 region has the DNA TGTGCCAGCAGCTCACAGCGCCGGGGCGGCCCCGGGGAGCTGTTTTTT. Its translation: CASSSQRRGGPGELFF.

The genes are TRBV5-1 and TRBJ2-1, with TRBD2 as a possible D gene (5 bases). V lost 0 bases, J lost 6 bases, and 10 bases lay in between. The germline V gene encodes CDR1 SGHRS and CDR2 YFSETQ. This CDR3 contains 14 residues. CDR3 region: CASSLGASSNEQFF. Here the CDR3 DNA reads TGCGCCAGCAGCTTGGGGGCTAGCTCCAATGAGCAGTTCTTC.

The chain joins TRBV11-2 to TRBJ2-7; the D call may be TRBD1 or TRBD2 (7 bases each). This CDR3 contains 14 residues. Germline V gene data show CDR1 as SGHAT and CDR2 as FQNNGV. V was trimmed by 3 bases and J by 3 bases, leaving 12 bases between them. The CDR3 protein is CASSFPRGGYEQYF. The CDR3 bases are TGTGCCAGCAGCTTCCCCAGGGGGGGCTACGAGCAGTACTTC.

This rearrangement joins TRBV19 to TRBJ2-5; D possibly corresponds to TRBD2 (7 bases). This CDR3 is 14 amino acids long. V was pared by 5 bases and J by 5 bases, with 15 bases between. Germline-derived CDR1 and CDR2 are LNHDA and SQIVND (reference sequence). CDR3 sequence: CASSWGGLTETQYF. CDR3 sequence (DNA): TGTGCCAGTAGTTGGGGGGGCCTGACGGAGACCCAGTACTTC.